Listed below are T cell receptor beta chains from one sample, sequenced in a study of T cell repertoires in cytomegalovirus infection. One entry per CDR3 protein results from TCRdb running MiXCR on the reads. Here the sample spans around 630,000 distinct CDR3 sequences, roughly 26% being singletons. Sequenced material: CD8+ T cells from PBMCs. The receptors were gathered from a human donor in good health (CMV status not recorded). Some clones in this sample may be carry-over from other donors' samples. The CDR3 runs from the conserved cysteine through the conserved F or W. D genes are given only for firm matches. Some rows have no size entry. The others give once, few or many, or a class for an expanded clone.

clone_size	v_call	d_call	j_call	cdr3_nt	cdr3_aa
.	TRBV27	TRBD1	TRBJ1-5	TGTGCCAGCGGGACAGTAATAAATCAGCCCCAGCATTTT	CASGTVINQPQHF
.	TRBV10-1	TRBD1	TRBJ2-1	TGCGCCAACAGTGAGTTGGGCAGGGGGCTCAATGAGCAGTTCTTC	CANSELGRGLNEQFF
many	TRBV4-2	TRBD1	TRBJ1-1	TGTGCCAGCAGCCAACCTCTACAGGGGATGAACACTGAAGCTTTCTTT	CASSQPLQGMNTEAFF
once	TRBV7-2	TRBD2	TRBJ2-2	TGTGCCAGCAGCCCCAACGGACTAGCCGGGGAGCTGTTTTTT	CASSPNGLAGELFF
many	TRBV5-1	.	TRBJ2-1	TGTGCCAGCAGCTTGCGCCCGTACAATGAGCAGTTCTTC	CASSLRPYNEQFF
many	TRBV7-9	TRBD1	TRBJ1-2	TGTGCCAGCAGCCGTTACGGACAGGAGATGAACTATGGCTACACCTTC	CASSRYGQEMNYGYTF
few	TRBV28	TRBD2	TRBJ2-7	TGTGCCAGCAGTTTCTTCGGACTAGCGGGGGCCCGGGAGCAGTACTTC	CASSFFGLAGAREQYF
.	TRBV6-1	.	TRBJ1-4	TGTGCCAGCAGTGGGATTCGGACGGTTAATGAAAAACTGTTTTTT	CASSGIRTVNEKLFF
once	TRBV15	.	TRBJ2-1	TGTGCCACCAGCAGCGGGGCAAGGGAGCAGTTCTTC	CATSSGAREQFF
few	TRBV29-1	TRBD1	TRBJ1-2	TGCAGCGTAGAGGGGGGACAGAACTATGGCTACACCTTC	CSVEGGQNYGYTF
.	TRBV20-1	.	TRBJ2-1	TGCAGTGCTAGGTCCCGCTCGGAGGGCTCCTACAATGAGCAGTTCTTC	CSARSRSEGSYNEQFF
many	TRBV14	.	TRBJ2-1	TGTGCCAGCAGCCAAGAGATCGGGGGTAGCTACAATGAGCAGTTCTTC	CASSQEIGGSYNEQFF